This TCR beta chain originates from a study of control samples from healthy donors and cancer patients. The method was immunoSEQ multiplex PCR; TCRdb's version includes in-frame clones alone and lacks a portion of them. Of just under 150,000 clones listed, 75% to 95% are singletons. The V and J ends lost 0 bases and 2 bases respectively, with 7 bases between them. CDR1 and CDR2 (germline): SGHRS, YFSETQ. The CDR3 runs 14 residues. The chain links TRBV5-1 to TRBJ2-3, with D unresolved. Sequenced sample: blood. This clonotype was sampled from a man aged 25 to 45 in good health. The CDR3, as DNA: TGCGCCAGCAGCTTGGAACCGACCACAGATACGCAGTATTTT. Residues: CASSLEPTTDTQYF.